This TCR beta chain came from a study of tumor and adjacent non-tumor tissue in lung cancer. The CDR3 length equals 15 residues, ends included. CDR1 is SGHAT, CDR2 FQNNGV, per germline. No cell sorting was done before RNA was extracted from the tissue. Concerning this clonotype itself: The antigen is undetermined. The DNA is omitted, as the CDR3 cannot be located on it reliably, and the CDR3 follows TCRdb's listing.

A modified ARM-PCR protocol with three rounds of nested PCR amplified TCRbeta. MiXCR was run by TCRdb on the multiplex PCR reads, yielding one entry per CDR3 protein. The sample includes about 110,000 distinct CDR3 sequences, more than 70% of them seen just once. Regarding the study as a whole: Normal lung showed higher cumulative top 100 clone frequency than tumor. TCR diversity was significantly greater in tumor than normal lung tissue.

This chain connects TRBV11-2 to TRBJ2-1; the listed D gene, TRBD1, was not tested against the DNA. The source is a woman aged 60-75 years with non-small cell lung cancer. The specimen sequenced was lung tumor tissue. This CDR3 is CASSLVGQGINEQLF.